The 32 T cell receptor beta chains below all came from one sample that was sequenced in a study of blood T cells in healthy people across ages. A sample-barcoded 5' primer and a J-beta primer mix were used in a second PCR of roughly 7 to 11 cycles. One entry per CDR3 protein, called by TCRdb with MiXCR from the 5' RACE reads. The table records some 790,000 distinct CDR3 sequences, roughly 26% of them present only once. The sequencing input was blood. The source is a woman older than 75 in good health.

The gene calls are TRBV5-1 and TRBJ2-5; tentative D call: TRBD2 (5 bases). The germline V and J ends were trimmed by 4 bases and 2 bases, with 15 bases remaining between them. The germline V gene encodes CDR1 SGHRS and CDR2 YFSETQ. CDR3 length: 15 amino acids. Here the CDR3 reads CASSTTRSSQETQYF. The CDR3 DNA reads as TGCGCCAGCAGCACCACTAGAAGTAGTCAAGAGACCCAGTACTTC.

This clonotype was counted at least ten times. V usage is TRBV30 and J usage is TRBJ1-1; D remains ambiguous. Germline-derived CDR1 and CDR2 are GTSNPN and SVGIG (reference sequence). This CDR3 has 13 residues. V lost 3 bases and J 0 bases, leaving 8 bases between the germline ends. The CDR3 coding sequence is TGTGCCTGGAGGGAGCAAGTGAACACTGAAGCTTTCTTT. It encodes CAWREQVNTEAFF.

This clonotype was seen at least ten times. This CDR3 reads CASSQSSPGPGVETQYF. CDR3 nucleotides: TGCGCCAGCAGCCAATCTTCCCCGGGGCCGGGTGTAGAGACCCAGTACTTC. The chain employs TRBV4-3 and TRBJ2-5, with D perhaps TRBD1 or TRBD2 (5 bases each). This CDR3 region has 17 residues. CDR1 and CDR2 from the germline V gene are LGHNA and YSLEER. The ends were cut back, 2 bases at V and 4 bases at J, with 20 bases in the middle.

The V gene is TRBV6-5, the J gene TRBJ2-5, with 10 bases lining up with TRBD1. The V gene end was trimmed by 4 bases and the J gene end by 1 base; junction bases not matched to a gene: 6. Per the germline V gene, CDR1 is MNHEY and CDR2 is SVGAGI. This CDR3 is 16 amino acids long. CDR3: CASSFETGGSQETQYF. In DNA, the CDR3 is TGTGCCAGCAGTTTCGAGACAGGGGGCTCCCAAGAGACCCAGTACTTC.

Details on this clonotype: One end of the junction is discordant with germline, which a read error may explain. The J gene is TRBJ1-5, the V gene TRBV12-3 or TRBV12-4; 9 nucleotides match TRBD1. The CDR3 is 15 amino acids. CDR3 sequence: CASSWGQGPNQPRHF. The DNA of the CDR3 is TGTGCCAGCAGTTGGGGACAGGGACCAAATCAGCCCCGGCATTTT.

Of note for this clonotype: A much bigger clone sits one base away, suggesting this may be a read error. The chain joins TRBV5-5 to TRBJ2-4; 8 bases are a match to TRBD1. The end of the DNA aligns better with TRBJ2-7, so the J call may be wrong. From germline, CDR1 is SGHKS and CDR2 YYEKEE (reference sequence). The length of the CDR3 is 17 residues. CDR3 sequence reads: CASSTKRPDREVYEQYF. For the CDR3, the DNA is TGTGCCAGCAGCACCAAGAGACCGGACAGGGAGGTCTACGAGCAGTACTTC.

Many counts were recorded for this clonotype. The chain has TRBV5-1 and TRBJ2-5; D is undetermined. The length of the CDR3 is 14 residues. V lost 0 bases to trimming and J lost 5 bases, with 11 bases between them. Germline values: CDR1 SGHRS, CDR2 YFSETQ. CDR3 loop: CASSLVARRETQYF. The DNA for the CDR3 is TGCGCCAGCAGCTTGGTGGCCCGGCGGGAGACCCAGTACTTC.

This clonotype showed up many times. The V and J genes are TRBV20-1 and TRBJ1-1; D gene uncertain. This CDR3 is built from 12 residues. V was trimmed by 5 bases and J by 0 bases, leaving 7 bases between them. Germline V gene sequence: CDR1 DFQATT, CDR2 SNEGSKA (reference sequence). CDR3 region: CSAYVLNTEAFF. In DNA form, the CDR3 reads TGCAGTGCTTACGTATTGAACACTGAAGCTTTCTTT.

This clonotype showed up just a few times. The CDR3 region is CASLMGLTYEQYF. CDR3 nucleotide sequence: TGTGCCAGTCTGATGGGACTGACCTACGAGCAGTACTTC. This chain links TRBV21-1 with TRBJ2-7; the table gives TRBD2 as D, unverified against the DNA. TRBV21-1 corresponds to a pseudogene. The CDR3 totals 13 residues.

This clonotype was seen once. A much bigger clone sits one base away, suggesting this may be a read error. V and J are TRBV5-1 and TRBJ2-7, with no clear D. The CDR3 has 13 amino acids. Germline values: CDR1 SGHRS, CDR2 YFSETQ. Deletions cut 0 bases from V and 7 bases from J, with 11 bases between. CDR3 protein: CASSLDGQLEQYF. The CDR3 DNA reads TGCGCCAGCAGCTTGGACGGCCAGCTTGAGCAGTACTTC.

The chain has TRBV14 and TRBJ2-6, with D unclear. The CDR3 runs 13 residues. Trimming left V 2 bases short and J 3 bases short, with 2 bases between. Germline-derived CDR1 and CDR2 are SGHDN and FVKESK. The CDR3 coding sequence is TGTGCCAGCAGCCAATTTGGGGCCAACGTCCTGACTTTC. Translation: CASSQFGANVLTF.

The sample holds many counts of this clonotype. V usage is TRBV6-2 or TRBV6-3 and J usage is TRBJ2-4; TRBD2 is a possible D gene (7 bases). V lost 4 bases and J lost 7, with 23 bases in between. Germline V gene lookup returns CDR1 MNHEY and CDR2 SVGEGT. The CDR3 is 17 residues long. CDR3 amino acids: CASSSVNRGARGNIQYF. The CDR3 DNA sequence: TGTGCCAGCAGTTCCGTTAATCGGGGGGCCAGAGGGAACATTCAGTACTTC.

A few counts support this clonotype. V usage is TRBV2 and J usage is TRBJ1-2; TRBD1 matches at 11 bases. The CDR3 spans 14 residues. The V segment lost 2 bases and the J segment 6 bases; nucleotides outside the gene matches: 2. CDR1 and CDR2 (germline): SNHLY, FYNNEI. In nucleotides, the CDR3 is TGTGCCAGCAGTGAAAGGACAGGGGGCCATGGCTACACCTTC. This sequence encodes CASSERTGGHGYTF.

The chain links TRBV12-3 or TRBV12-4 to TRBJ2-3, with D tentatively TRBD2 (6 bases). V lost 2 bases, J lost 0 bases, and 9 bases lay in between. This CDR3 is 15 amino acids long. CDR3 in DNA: TGTGCCAGCAGTTTACTAGCGACTAGCACAGATACGCAGTATTTT. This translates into CASSLLATSTDTQYF.

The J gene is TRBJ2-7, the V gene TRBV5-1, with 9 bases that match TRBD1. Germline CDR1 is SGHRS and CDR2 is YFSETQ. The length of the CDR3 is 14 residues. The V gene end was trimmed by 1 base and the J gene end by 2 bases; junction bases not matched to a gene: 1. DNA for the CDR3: TGCGCCAGCAGCTTGTGGACAGGGGCCTACGAGCAGTACTTC. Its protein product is CASSLWTGAYEQYF.

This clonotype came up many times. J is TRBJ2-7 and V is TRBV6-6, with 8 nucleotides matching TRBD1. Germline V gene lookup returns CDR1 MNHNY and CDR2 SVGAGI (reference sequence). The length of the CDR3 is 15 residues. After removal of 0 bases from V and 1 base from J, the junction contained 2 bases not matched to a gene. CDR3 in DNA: TGTGCCAGCAGTTACTCACGGGACAGGTCCTACGAGCAGTACTTC. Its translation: CASSYSRDRSYEQYF.

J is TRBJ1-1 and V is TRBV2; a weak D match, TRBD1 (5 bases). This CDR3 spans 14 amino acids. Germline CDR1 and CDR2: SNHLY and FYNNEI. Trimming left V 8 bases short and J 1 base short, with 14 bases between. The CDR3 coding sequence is TGTGCCAGCGGGGCAACGTGGGGGAACACTGAAGCTTTCTTT. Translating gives CASGATWGNTEAFF.

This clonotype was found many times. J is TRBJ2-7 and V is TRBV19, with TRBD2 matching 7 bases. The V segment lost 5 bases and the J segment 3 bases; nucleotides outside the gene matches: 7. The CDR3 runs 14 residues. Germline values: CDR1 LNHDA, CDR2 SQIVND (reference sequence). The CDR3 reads CASSVPGGHYEQYF. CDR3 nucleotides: TGTGCCAGTAGTGTACCGGGAGGCCACTACGAGCAGTACTTC.

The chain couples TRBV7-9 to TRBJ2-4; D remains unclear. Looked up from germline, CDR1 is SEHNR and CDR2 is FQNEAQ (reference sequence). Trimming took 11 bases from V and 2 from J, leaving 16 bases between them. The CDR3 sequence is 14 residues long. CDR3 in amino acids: CAGKDRPTKNIQYF. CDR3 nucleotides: TGTGCCGGCAAGGACCGTCCTACCAAAAACATTCAGTACTTC.

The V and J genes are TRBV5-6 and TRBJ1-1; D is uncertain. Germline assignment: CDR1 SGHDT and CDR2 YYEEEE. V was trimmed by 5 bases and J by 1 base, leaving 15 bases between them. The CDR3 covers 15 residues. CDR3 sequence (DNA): TGTGCCAGCAGGTACCTTGGTGAATCGAACACTGAAGCTTTCTTT. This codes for CASRYLGESNTEAFF.

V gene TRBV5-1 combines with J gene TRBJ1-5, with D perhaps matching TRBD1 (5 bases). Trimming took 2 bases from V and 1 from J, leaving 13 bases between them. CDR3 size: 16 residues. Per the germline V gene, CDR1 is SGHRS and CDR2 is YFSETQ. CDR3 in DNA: TGCGCCAGCAGCTTCCAGGGAAGCTTCAGCAATCAGCCCCAGCATTTT. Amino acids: CASSFQGSFSNQPQHF.

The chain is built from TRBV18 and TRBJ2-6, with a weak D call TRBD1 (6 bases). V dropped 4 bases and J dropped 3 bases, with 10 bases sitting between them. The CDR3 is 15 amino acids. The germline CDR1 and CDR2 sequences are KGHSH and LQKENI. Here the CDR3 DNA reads TGTGCCAGCTCACAAACGGACAGTGGGGCCAACGTCCTGACTTTC. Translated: CASSQTDSGANVLTF.

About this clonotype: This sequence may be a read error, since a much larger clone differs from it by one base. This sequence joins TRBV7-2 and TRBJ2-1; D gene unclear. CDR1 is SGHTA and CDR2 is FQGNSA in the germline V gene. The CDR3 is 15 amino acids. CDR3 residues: CASSLTPAGYNGQFF. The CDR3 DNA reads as TGTGCCAGCAGCTTAACTCCGGCCGGGTACAATGGGCAGTTCTTC. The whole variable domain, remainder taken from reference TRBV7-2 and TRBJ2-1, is GAGVSQSPSNKVTEKGKDVELRCDPISGHTALYWYRQSLGQGLEFLIYFQGNSAPDKSGLPSDRFSAERTGGSVSTLTIQRTQQEDSAVYLCASSLTPAGYNGQFFGPGTRLTVL.

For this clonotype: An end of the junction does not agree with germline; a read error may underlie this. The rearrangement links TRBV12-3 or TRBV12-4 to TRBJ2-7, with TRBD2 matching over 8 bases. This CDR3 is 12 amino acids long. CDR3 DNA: TGTACCAGCAGTTTAGCGGGGTACGAGCAGTACTTC. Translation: CTSSLAGYEQYF.

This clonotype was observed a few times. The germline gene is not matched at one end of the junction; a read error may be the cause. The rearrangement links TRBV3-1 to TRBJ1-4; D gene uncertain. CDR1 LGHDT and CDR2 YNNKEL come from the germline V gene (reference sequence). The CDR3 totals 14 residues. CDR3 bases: TGTGCCAGCAGTCAAATAGGCGGAAATGAAGAACTGTTTTTT. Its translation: CASSQIGGNEELFF. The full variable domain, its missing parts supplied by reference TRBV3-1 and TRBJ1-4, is DTAVSQTPKYLVTQMGNDKSIKCEQNLGHDTMYWYKQDSKKFLKIMFSYNNKELIINETVPNRFSPKSPDKAHLNLHINSLELGDSAVYFCASSQIGGNEELFFGSGTQLSVL.

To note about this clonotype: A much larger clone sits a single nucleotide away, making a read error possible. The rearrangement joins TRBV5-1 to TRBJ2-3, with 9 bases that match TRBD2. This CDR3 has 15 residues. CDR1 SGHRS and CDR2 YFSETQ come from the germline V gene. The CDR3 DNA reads TGCGCCTGCAGCAGGCGGGGGGGCCAGACAGATACGCAGTATTTT. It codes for CACSRRGGQTDTQYF.

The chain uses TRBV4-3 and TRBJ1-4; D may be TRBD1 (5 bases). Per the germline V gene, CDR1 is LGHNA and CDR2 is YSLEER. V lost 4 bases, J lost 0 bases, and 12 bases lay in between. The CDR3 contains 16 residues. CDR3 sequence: CASSRRRGATNEKLFF. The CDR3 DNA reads TGCGCCAGCAGCCGCAGAAGGGGCGCAACTAATGAAAAACTGTTTTTT.

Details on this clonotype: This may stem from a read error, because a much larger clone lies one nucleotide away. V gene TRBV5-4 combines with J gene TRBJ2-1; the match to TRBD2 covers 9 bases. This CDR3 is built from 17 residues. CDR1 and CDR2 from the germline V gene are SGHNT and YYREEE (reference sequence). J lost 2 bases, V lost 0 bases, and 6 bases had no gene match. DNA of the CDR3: TGTGCCAGCAGCTTGGGCGGGGGGGCGGCGGCCTACAATGAGCAGTTCTTC. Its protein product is CASSLGGGAAAYNEQFF.

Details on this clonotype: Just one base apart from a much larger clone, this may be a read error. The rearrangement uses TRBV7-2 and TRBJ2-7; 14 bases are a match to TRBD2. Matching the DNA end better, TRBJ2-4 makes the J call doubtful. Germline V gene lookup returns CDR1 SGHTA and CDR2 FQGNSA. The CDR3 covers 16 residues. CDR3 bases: TGTGCCAGCAGTGGAGGGACTAGCGGGGGCGGGAACATTCAGTACTTC. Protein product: CASSGGTSGGGNIQYF.

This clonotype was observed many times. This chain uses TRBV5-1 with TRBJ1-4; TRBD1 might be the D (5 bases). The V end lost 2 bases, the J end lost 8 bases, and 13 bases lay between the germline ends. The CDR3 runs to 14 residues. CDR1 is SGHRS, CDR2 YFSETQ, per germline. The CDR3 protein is CASSFRDPREKLFF. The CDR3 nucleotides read TGCGCCAGCAGCTTCCGGGACCCCCGCGAAAAACTGTTTTTT.

Written as DNA, the CDR3 is TGCAGTGCTAGAAGGAGAACGAACACCGGGGAGCTGTTTTTT. Protein: CSARRRTNTGELFF. The chain combines TRBV20-1 with TRBJ2-2, with D hard to call. The V gene lost 2 bases and the J gene lost 0 bases, with 7 bases spanning the gap. Per the germline V gene, CDR1 is DFQATT and CDR2 is SNEGSKA (reference sequence). The length of the CDR3 is 14 residues.

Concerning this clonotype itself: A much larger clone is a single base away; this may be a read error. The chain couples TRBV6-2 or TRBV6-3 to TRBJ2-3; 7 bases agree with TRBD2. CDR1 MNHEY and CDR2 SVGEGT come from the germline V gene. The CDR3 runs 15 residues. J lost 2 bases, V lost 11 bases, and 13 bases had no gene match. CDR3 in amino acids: CAGKPVLAYTDTQYF. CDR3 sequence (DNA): TGTGCCGGCAAGCCCGTACTAGCGTACACAGATACGCAGTATTTT.